This T cell receptor beta chain was captured by sequencing in a study of blood T cell repertoires in COVID-19. V was clipped by 4 bases and J by 6 bases, with 13 bases between them. CDR3 length: 14 amino acids. Germline lookup yields CDR1 MGHRA and CDR2 YSYEKL. The repertoire was sequenced with immunoSEQ multiplex PCR; TCRdb's copy has only in-frame clones and lacks some. The repertoire holds over 150,000 clones, with about 85% as singletons. The sample taken for sequencing was peripheral blood. The TCR sequence derives from a man older than 75 with COVID-19, enrolled during active disease. The chain links TRBV4-1 to TRBJ1-5; D is ambiguous. This CDR3 is CASSLGPGSQPQHF. As DNA, the CDR3 is TGCGCCAGCAGCCTTGGGCCGGGGAGTCAGCCCCAGCATTTT.